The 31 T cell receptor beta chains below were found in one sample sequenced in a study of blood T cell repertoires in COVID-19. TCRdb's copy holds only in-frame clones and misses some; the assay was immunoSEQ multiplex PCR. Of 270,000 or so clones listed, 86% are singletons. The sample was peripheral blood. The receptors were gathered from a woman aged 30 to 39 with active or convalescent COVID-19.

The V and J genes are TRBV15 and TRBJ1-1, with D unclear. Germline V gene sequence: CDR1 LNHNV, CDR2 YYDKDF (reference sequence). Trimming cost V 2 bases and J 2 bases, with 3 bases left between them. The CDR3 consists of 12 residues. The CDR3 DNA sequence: TGTGCCACCAGCAGACCTAACACTGAAGCTTTCTTT. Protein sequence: CATSRPNTEAFF.

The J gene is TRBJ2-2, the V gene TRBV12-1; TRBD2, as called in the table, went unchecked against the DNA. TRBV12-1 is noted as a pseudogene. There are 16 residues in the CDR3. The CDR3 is CASSFAPSGFTGELFF. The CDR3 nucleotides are TGTGCCAGCAGCTTTGCGCCTAGCGGCTTCACCGGGGAGCTGTTTTTT.

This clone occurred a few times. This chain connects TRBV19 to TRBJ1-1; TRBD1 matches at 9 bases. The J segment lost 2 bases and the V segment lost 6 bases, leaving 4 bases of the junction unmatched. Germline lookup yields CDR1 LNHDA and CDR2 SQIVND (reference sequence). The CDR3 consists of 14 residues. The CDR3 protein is CASRNTGGNTEAFF. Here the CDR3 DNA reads TGTGCCAGTAGGAATACAGGGGGCAACACTGAAGCTTTCTTT.

CDR3 DNA: TGCGCCAGCAGCTTGGAAGGGGGATCGGGCGGAAACACCATATATTTT. It translates to CASSLEGGSGGNTIYF. The chain links TRBV5-1 to TRBJ1-3, with a weak D call TRBD1 (6 bases). Between the trimmed V and J ends, which lost 0 bases and 4 bases, there was a span of 14 bases. This CDR3 spans 16 amino acids. Germline CDR1 reads SGHRS; CDR2 reads YFSETQ.

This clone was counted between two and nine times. CDR3: CASSLALGQGAFF. For the CDR3, the DNA is TGTGCCAGCAGCTTAGCTCTTGGACAGGGAGCTTTCTTT. The V call is TRBV7-2, the J call TRBJ1-1; TRBD1 agrees at 8 bases. The CDR3 is made up of 13 amino acids. With V trimmed by 0 bases and J by 10 bases, 4 bases remained unmatched. Germline-derived CDR1 and CDR2 are SGHTA and FQGNSA.

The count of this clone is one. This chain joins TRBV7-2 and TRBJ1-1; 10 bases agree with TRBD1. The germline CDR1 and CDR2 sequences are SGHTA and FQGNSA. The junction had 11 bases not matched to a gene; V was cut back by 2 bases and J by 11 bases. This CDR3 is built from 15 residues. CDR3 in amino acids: CASSLNDRGRLVAFF. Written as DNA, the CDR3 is TGTGCCAGCAGCTTAAATGACAGGGGGCGCTTAGTGGCTTTCTTT. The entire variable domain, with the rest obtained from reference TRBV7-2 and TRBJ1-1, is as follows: GAGVSQSPSNKVTEKGKDVELRCDPISGHTALYWYRQSLGQGLEFLIYFQGNSAPDKSGLPSDRFSAERTGGSVSTLTIQRTQQEDSAVYLCASSLNDRGRLVAFFGQGTRLTVV.

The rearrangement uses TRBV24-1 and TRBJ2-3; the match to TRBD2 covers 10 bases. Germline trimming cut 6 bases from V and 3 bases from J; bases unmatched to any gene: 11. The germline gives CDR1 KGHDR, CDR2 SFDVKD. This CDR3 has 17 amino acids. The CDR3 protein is CATSRASGGWRTDTQYF. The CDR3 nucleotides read TGTGCCACCAGTAGGGCTAGCGGGGGATGGAGAACAGATACGCAGTATTTT.

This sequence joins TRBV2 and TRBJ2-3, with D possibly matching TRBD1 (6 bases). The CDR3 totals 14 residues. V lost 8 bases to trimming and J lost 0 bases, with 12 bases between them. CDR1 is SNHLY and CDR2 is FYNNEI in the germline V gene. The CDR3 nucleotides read TGTGCCAGCCGGGCCCAGGGGAGCACAGATACGCAGTATTTT. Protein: CASRAQGSTDTQYF. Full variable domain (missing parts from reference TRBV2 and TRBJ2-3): EPEVTQTPSHQVTQMGQEVILRCVPISNHLYFYWYRQILGQKVEFLVSFYNNEISEKSEIFDDQFSVERPDGSNFTLKIRSTKLEDSAMYFCASRAQGSTDTQYFGPGTRLTVL.

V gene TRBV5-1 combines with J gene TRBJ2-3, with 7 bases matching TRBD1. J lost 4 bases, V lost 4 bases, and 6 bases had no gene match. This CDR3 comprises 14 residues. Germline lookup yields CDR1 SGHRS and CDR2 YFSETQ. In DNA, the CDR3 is TGCGCCAGCAGCGAGACAGGGACCGCAGATACGCAGTATTTT. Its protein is CASSETGTADTQYF.

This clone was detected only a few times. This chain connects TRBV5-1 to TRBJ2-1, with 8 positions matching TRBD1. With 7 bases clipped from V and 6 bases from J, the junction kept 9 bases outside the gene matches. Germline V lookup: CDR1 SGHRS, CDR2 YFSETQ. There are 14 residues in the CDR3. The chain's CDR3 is CASYRGQGSNEQFF. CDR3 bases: TGCGCCAGCTATCGCGGACAGGGTAGCAATGAGCAGTTCTTC.

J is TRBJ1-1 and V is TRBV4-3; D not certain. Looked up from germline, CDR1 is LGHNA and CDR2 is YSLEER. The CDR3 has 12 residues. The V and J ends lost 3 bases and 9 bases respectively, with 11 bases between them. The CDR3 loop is CASSHPGRQAFF. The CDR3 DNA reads TGCGCCAGCAGCCACCCCGGGAGACAAGCTTTCTTT.

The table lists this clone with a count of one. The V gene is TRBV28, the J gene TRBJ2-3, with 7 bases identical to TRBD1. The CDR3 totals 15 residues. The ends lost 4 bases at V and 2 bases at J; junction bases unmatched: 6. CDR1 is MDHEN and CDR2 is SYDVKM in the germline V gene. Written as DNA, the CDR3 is TGTGCCAGCAGTTCCCCGGGACAGAACACAGATACGCAGTATTTT. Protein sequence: CASSSPGQNTDTQYF.

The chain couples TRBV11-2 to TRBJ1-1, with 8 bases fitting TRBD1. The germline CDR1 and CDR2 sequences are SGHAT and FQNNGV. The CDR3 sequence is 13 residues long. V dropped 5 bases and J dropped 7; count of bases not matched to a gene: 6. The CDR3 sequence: CASSQTGEGEAFF. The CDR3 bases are TGTGCCAGCAGCCAGACAGGGGAGGGTGAAGCTTTCTTT.

The CDR3 loop is CASSPPGVPFGYGYTF. The DNA for the CDR3 is TGTGCCAGCAGCCCCCCAGGGGTCCCCTTCGGCTATGGCTACACCTTC. V gene TRBV7-9 combines with J gene TRBJ1-2, with a possible D match to TRBD1 (6 bases). Germline CDR1 is SEHNR and CDR2 is FQNEAQ (reference sequence). The CDR3 runs to 16 residues. V was pared by 5 bases and J by 4 bases, with 20 bases between.

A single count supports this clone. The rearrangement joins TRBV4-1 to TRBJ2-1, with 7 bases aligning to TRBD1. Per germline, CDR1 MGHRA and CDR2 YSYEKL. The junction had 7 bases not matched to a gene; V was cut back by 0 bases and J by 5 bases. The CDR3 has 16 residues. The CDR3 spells CASSQDLGRGHNEQFF. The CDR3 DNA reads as TGCGCCAGCAGCCAAGATCTAGGAAGGGGGCACAATGAGCAGTTCTTC.

The CDR3: CASSSPFETQYF. Written as DNA, the CDR3 is TGTGCCAGCAGCTCCCCGTTTGAGACCCAGTACTTC. This sequence joins TRBV7-9 and TRBJ2-5, with D uncertain. Germline CDR1 reads SEHNR; CDR2 reads FQNEAQ (reference sequence). This CDR3 comprises 12 residues. Trimming removed 4 bases at V and 5 bases at J, with 8 bases between.

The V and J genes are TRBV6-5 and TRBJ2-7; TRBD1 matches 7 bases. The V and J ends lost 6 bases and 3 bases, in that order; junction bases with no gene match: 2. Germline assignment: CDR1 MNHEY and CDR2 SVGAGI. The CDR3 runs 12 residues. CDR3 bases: TGTGCCAGCAGGGGGGACAGCTACGAGCAGTACTTC. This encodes CASRGDSYEQYF.

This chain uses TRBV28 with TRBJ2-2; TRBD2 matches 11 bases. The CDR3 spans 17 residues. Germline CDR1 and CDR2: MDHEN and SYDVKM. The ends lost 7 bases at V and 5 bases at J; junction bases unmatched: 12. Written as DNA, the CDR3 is TGTGCCAGCACCCTCTTAATAGCGGGGGGGCGGACCGGGGAGCTGTTTTTT. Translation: CASTLLIAGGRTGELFF.

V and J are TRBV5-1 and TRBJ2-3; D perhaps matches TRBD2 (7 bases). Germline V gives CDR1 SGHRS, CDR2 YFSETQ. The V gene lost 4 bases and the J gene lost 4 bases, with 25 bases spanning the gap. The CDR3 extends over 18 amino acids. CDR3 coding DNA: TGCGCCAGCAGCCGGACGTCGTGGGGACAAGGGGGGGCAGATACGCAGTATTTT. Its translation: CASSRTSWGQGGADTQYF.

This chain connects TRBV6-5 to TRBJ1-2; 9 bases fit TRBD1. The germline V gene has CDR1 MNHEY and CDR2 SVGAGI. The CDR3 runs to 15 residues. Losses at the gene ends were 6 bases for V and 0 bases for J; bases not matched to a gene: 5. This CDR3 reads CASRRDRGANYGYTF. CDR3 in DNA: TGTGCCAGCAGACGCGACAGGGGGGCTAACTATGGCTACACCTTC.

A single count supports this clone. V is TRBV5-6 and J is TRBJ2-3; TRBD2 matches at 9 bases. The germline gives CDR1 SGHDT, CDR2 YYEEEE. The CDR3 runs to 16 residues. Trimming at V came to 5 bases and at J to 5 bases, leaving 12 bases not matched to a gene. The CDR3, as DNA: TGTGCCAGCAGGCGTAAGAGCGGGGGGATCATAGATACGCAGTATTTT. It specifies CASRRKSGGIIDTQYF.

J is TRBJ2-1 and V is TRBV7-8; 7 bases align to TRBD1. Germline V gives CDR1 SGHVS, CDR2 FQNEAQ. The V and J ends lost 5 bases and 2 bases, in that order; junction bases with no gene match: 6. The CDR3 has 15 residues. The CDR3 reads CASSRDRAPYNEQFF. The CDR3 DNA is TGTGCCAGCAGCCGAGACAGGGCCCCCTACAATGAGCAGTTCTTC.

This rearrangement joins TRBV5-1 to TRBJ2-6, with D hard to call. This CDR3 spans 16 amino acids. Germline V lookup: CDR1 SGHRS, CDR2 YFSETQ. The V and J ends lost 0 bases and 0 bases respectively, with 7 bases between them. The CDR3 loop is CASSLVAISGANVLTF. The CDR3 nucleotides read TGCGCCAGCAGCTTGGTTGCGATCTCTGGGGCCAACGTCCTGACTTTC.

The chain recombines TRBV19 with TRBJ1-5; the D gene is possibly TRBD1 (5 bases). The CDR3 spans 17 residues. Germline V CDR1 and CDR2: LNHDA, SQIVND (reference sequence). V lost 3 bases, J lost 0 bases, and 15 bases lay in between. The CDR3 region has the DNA TGTGCCAGTAGTATTCGGCACGGACAAGATAGCAATCAGCCCCAGCATTTT. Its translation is CASSIRHGQDSNQPQHF.

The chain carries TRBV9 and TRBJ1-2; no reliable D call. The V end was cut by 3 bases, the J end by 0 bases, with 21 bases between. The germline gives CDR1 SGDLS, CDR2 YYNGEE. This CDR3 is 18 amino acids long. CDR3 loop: CASSGPAAVADPNYGYTF. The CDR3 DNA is TGTGCCAGCAGCGGCCCGGCAGCGGTGGCAGACCCTAACTATGGCTACACCTTC. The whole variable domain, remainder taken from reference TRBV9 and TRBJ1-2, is DSGVTQTPKHLITATGQRVTLRCSPRSGDLSVYWYQQSLDQGLQFLIQYYNGEERAKGNILERFSAQQFPDLHSELNLSSLELGDSALYFCASSGPAAVADPNYGYTFGSGTRLTVV.

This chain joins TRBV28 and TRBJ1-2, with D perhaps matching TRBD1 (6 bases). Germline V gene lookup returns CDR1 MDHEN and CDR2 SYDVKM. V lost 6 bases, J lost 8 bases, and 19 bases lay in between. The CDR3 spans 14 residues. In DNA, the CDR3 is TGTGCCAGCAGGGGTACAGGGAACTTTCAGGGCTACACCTTC. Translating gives CASRGTGNFQGYTF.

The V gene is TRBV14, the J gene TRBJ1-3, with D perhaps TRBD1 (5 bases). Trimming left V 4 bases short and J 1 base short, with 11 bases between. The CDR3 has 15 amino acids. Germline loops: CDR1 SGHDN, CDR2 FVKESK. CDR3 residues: CASSPRSGSGNTIYF. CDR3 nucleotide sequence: TGTGCCAGCAGCCCCCGTTCAGGGTCTGGAAACACCATATATTTT.

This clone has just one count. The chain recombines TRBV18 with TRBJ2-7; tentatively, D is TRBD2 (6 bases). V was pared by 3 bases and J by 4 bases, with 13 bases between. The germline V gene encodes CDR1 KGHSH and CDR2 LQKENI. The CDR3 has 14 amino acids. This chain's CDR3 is CASSPDPGVYEQYF. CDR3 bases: TGTGCCAGCTCACCCGATCCGGGAGTTTACGAGCAGTACTTC.

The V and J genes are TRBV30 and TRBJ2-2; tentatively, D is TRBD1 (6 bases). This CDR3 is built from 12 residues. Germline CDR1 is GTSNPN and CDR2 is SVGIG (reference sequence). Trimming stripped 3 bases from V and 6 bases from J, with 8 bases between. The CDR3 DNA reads TGTGCCTGGAGGAAGGGGGCCGGGGAGCTGTTTTTT. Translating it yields CAWRKGAGELFF. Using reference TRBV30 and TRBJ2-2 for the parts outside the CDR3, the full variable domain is SQTIHQWPATLVQPVGSPLSLECTVEGTSNPNLYWYRQAAGRGLQLLFYSVGIGQISSEVPQNLSASRPQDRQFILSSKKLLLSDSGFYLCAWRKGAGELFFGEGSRLTVL.

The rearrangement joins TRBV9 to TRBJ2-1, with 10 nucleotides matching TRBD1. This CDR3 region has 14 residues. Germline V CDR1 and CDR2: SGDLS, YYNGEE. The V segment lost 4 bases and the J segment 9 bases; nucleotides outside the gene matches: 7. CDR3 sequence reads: CASSMGTGEGEQFF. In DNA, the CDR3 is TGTGCCAGCAGCATGGGGACAGGGGAGGGTGAGCAGTTCTTC.

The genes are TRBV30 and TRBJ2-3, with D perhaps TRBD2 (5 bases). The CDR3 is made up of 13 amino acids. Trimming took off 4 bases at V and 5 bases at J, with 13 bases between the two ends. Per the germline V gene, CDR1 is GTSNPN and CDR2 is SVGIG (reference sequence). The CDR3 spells CAWNRLAGDTQYF. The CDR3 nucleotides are TGTGCCTGGAATCGGCTAGCAGGAGATACGCAGTATTTT. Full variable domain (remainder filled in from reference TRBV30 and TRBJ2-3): SQTIHQWPATLVQPVGSPLSLECTVEGTSNPNLYWYRQAAGRGLQLLFYSVGIGQISSEVPQNLSASRPQDRQFILSSKKLLLSDSGFYLCAWNRLAGDTQYFGPGTRLTVL.